These 21 T cell receptor beta chains originate from one sample sequenced in a study of shared clonotypes between healthy human individuals. Generated by immunoSEQ multiplex PCR, the TCRdb table keeps only in-frame clones and is missing some. This table holds more than 2 million clones, 85% to 95% found once. What was sequenced was naive CD4+ T cells sorted from blood. Specified subset: CD45RA+ positively selected. The receptors derive from a man between 18 and 29 years old in good health.

V usage is TRBV29-1 and J usage is TRBJ2-1; maybe TRBD2 (6 bases). The germline CDR1 and CDR2 sequences are SQVTM and ANQGSEA. Trimming shortened V by 6 bases and J by 8 bases, and 14 bases separated the two germline ends. The CDR3 is 12 amino acids. CDR3 DNA: TGCAGCGTACGGGGAGGTAACGATGAGCAGTTCTTC. It yields the protein CSVRGGNDEQFF.

Remarks on this clone: A junction boundary mismatches the germline segment, possibly from a read error. The sample has other DNA sequences that encode this CDR3 too. The chain employs TRBV30 and TRBJ2-3; D is unclear. CDR1 is GTSNPN, CDR2 SVGIG, per germline (reference sequence). This CDR3 comprises 13 residues. The CDR3 loop reads CAWSVLSTDTQYF. In nucleotides, the CDR3 is TGTGCCTGGAGTGTACTTAGTACAGACACGCAGTATTTT.

The chain carries TRBV18 and TRBJ2-5, with 8 bases lining up with TRBD1. This CDR3 spans 15 amino acids. V shed 0 bases, J shed 4 bases, and the junction held 4 bases outside the gene matches. Germline CDR1 reads KGHSH; CDR2 reads LQKENI. CDR3: CASSPPDRGGETQYF. Here the CDR3 DNA reads TGTGCCAGCTCACCACCAGACAGGGGCGGAGAGACCCAGTACTTC.

This chain joins TRBV10-1 and TRBJ2-3; weak D call: TRBD2 (6 bases). V was shortened by 0 bases and J by 3 bases, with 13 bases between the two germline ends. The CDR3 loop spans 16 amino acids. Germline V gene sequence: CDR1 WNHNN, CDR2 SYGVQD (reference sequence). The CDR3 reads CASSESRLGGTDTQYF. CDR3 nucleotides: TGCGCCAGCAGTGAGTCCCGACTAGGTGGGACAGATACGCAGTATTTT.

The chain has TRBV28 and TRBJ1-6, with TRBD1 as a possible D gene (5 bases). Trimming took off 6 bases at V and 0 bases at J, with 15 bases between the two ends. Germline-derived CDR1 and CDR2 are MDHEN and SYDVKM. The CDR3 loop spans 17 amino acids. This CDR3 reads CASRFGGGISYNSPLHF. The CDR3 bases are TGTGCCAGCAGATTTGGGGGGGGGATCTCCTATAATTCACCCCTCCACTTT.

V gene TRBV9 combines with J gene TRBJ2-7; 10 positions match TRBD2. The CDR3 runs to 14 residues. Germline V CDR1 and CDR2: SGDLS, YYNGEE. After removal of 4 bases from V and 6 bases from J, the junction contained 7 bases not matched to a gene. DNA of the CDR3: TGTGCCAGCAGCCCGGGACTAGCGCAGGGCGAGCAGTACTTC. This encodes CASSPGLAQGEQYF.

The chain's CDR3 is CASSFSEGAGEKLFF. CDR3 nucleotide sequence: TGTGCCAGCAGCTTTTCCGAAGGGGCCGGAGAAAAACTGTTTTTT. The rearrangement joins TRBV7-9 to TRBJ1-4; the D gene is possibly TRBD1 (5 bases). Germline CDR1 SEHNR, CDR2 FQNEAQ (reference sequence). Trimming pared 3 bases from V and 8 bases from J, leaving 16 bases between. The CDR3 is 15 amino acids.

A note on this clone: Other DNA sequences within the sample encode an identical CDR3. The chain joins TRBV20-1 to TRBJ2-3; D not certain. CDR1 is DFQATT and CDR2 is SNEGSKA in the germline V gene (reference sequence). This CDR3 has 11 residues. The germline V and J ends were trimmed by 1 base and 6 bases, with 5 bases remaining between them. The CDR3 reads CSARVRDTQYF. In nucleotides, the CDR3 is TGCAGTGCTAGAGTGCGGGATACGCAGTATTTT.

The V call is TRBV5-4, the J call TRBJ2-1; 10 positions agree with TRBD2. CDR1 and CDR2 (germline): SGHNT, YYREEE (reference sequence). The V and J ends lost 4 bases and 7 bases, in that order; junction bases with no gene match: 8. This CDR3 has 15 amino acids. As DNA, the CDR3 is TGTGCCAGCAGCCCCGTGGCTAGCGGGGGTAATGAGCAGTTCTTC. Its protein is CASSPVASGGNEQFF.

The chain uses TRBV27 and TRBJ1-4; D unclear. Germline CDR1 reads MNHEY; CDR2 reads SMNVEV (reference sequence). Deletions cut 3 bases from V and 8 bases from J, with 10 bases between. CDR3 size: 13 residues. The chain's CDR3 is CASSLRGKEKLFF. The CDR3 DNA follows: TGTGCCAGCAGTTTGCGGGGAAAGGAAAAACTGTTTTTT.

The rearrangement links TRBV18 to TRBJ2-5, with 7 bases aligning to TRBD2. The V and J ends lost 4 bases and 2 bases, in that order; junction bases with no gene match: 7. This CDR3 spans 15 amino acids. The germline V gene has CDR1 KGHSH and CDR2 LQKENI. CDR3 amino acids: CASSLQTSAQETQYF. CDR3 nucleotides: TGTGCCAGCTCACTCCAAACTAGCGCTCAAGAGACCCAGTACTTC.

The gene calls are TRBV6-1 and TRBJ1-5; 8 nucleotides align to TRBD1. Germline V gene data show CDR1 as MNHNS and CDR2 as SASEGT. The CDR3 runs 15 residues. Trimming took 6 bases from V and 2 from J; bases not matched to a gene: 6. The CDR3 sequence: CASRRAQGGNQPQHF. The CDR3 DNA reads as TGTGCCAGCAGAAGGGCACAGGGGGGCAATCAGCCCCAGCATTTT.

With regard to this clone: This sample also contains other DNA sequences that code for the same CDR3. The J gene is TRBJ1-1, the V gene TRBV19; 7 nucleotides agree with TRBD1. In germline, CDR1 is LNHDA, CDR2 SQIVND (reference sequence). With 5 bases clipped from V and 0 bases from J, the junction kept 3 bases outside the gene matches. The CDR3 spans 14 residues. The CDR3 sequence is CASSLGQMNTEAFF. CDR3 sequence (DNA): TGTGCCAGTAGTCTGGGACAGATGAACACTGAAGCTTTCTTT.

The chain joins TRBV5-4 to TRBJ2-7, with TRBD1 identical over 7 bases. The V gene's germline CDR1 is SGHNT and CDR2 YYREEE (reference sequence). The CDR3 consists of 15 residues. V lost 4 bases to trimming and J lost 2 bases; unmatched junction nucleotides: 9. Written as DNA, the CDR3 is TGTGCCAGCAGCCCTCCTCCTACAGGGGCCTACGAGCAGTACTTC. Residues: CASSPPPTGAYEQYF.

The rearrangement links TRBV30 to TRBJ2-1; TRBD1 matches at 10 bases. This CDR3 has 17 amino acids. The trim removed 2 bases at V and 7 bases at J, leaving 14 bases unmatched. Germline loops: CDR1 GTSNPN, CDR2 SVGIG (reference sequence). The CDR3 region has the DNA TGTGCCTGGAGTCTCACCTACGGACAGGGGGTCAGTAATGAGCAGTTCTTC. It codes for CAWSLTYGQGVSNEQFF. Combining the CDR3 with reference TRBV30 and TRBJ2-1 gives the whole variable domain SQTIHQWPATLVQPVGSPLSLECTVEGTSNPNLYWYRQAAGRGLQLLFYSVGIGQISSEVPQNLSASRPQDRQFILSSKKLLLSDSGFYLCAWSLTYGQGVSNEQFFGPGTRLTVL.

On this clone: Other nucleotide sequences in the sample specify the same CDR3. The chain carries TRBV11-2 and TRBJ2-7, with 10 bases identical to TRBD2. The CDR3 runs 15 residues. J was trimmed by 4 bases and V by 0 bases; bases with no gene match: 3. Germline CDR1 reads SGHAT; CDR2 reads FQNNGV. The CDR3 is CASSLESSGGYEQYF. The CDR3 DNA follows: TGTGCCAGCAGCTTAGAATCTAGCGGGGGATACGAGCAGTACTTC. The variable domain in full, with the rest retrieved from reference TRBV11-2 and TRBJ2-7, is EAGVAQSPRYKIIEKRQSVAFWCNPISGHATLYWYQQILGQGPKLLIQFQNNGVVDDSQLPKDRFSAERLKGVDSTLKIQPAKLEDSAVYLCASSLESSGGYEQYFGPGTRLTVT.

The chain couples TRBV18 to TRBJ2-7; D unclear. The CDR3 totals 14 residues. The germline gives CDR1 KGHSH, CDR2 LQKENI. V was cut by 3 bases and J by 6 bases, with 15 bases left in between. The CDR3 bases are TGTGCCAGCTCACCCTCCGGATGGTCTGTCGAGCAGTACTTC. It specifies CASSPSGWSVEQYF.

The chain carries TRBV11-3 and TRBJ2-6; 7 positions agree with TRBD2. Germline loops: CDR1 SGHNT, CDR2 YENEEA. J gave up 0 bases and V 5 bases, and 4 bases lay outside the gene matches. The CDR3 length is 16 residues. The CDR3 sequence: CASSQAGNSGANVLTF. The CDR3 region has the DNA TGTGCCAGCAGCCAAGCGGGGAACTCTGGGGCCAACGTCCTGACTTTC.

The rearrangement joins TRBV7-9 to TRBJ2-5; 8 nucleotides match TRBD2. Germline V gene lookup returns CDR1 SEHNR and CDR2 FQNEAQ (reference sequence). J lost 1 base, V lost 3 bases, and 7 bases had no gene match. CDR3 length: 16 amino acids. CDR3 residues: CASSLPVSGTQETQYF. In nucleotides, the CDR3 is TGTGCCAGCAGCTTGCCGGTTAGCGGGACCCAAGAGACCCAGTACTTC.

The chain couples TRBV7-9 to TRBJ2-5, with unresolved D. CDR3 length equals 16 residues. V was cut by 4 bases and J by 1 base, with 16 bases left in between. Germline lookup yields CDR1 SEHNR and CDR2 FQNEAQ (reference sequence). In nucleotides, the CDR3 is TGTGCCAGCAGCTCATCGATTTTAATGTTCCAAGAGACCCAGTACTTC. Translating gives CASSSSILMFQETQYF.

A remark on this clone: The identical CDR3 is also encoded by other nucleotide sequences in the sample. This sequence joins TRBV5-1 and TRBJ2-1; D is unresolved. The CDR3 spans 12 residues. CDR1 and CDR2 from the germline V gene are SGHRS and YFSETQ. V shed 0 bases and J shed 9 bases, with 7 bases lying between them. The CDR3 coding sequence is TGCGCCAGCAGCTTGGAACGAGGTGAGCAGTTCTTC. Its translation is CASSLERGEQFF.